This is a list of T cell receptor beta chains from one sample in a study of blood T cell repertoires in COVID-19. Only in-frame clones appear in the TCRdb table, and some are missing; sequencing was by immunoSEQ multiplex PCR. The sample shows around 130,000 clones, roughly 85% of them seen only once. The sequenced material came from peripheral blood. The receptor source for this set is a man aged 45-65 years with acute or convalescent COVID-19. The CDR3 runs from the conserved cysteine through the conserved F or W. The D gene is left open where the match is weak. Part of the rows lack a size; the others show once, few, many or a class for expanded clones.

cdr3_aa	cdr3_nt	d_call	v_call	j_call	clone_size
CAWSVPLGTVNYGYTF	TGTGCCTGGAGTGTACCCCTGGGGACAGTCAACTATGGCTACACCTTC	TRBD1	TRBV30	TRBJ1-2	.
CASSETSGRPTDTQYF	TGTGCCAGCAGCGAAACTAGCGGGAGACCTACAGATACGCAGTATTTT	TRBD2	TRBV2	TRBJ2-3	few
CASSYGHRTWFEKLFF	TGTGCCAGCAGTTATGGCCACAGGACATGGTTTGAAAAACTGTTTTTT	.	TRBV5-6	TRBJ1-4	few
CASSSGLGNTIYF	TGTGCCAGCAGCTCAGGCCTCGGAAACACCATATATTTT	.	TRBV11-2	TRBJ1-3	.
CASSQGLTHLHF	TGTGCCAGCAGCCAGGGCCTCACACACCTCCACTTT	.	TRBV14	TRBJ1-6	.
CASSVGPAGVGGGDTQYF	TGTGCCAGCAGCGTAGGTCCAGCGGGGGTTGGGGGTGGAGATACGCAGTATTTT	TRBD2	TRBV9	TRBJ2-3	.
CASSLGPRGETQYF	TGTGCTAGCAGCTTAGGACCCAGGGGAGAGACCCAGTACTTC	.	TRBV7-7	TRBJ2-5	once
CASSATGTGLPTYEQYF	TGTGCCAGCAGTGCTACCGGGACAGGCCTTCCTACCTACGAGCAGTACTTC	TRBD1	TRBV25-1	TRBJ2-7	.
CASSLRTSGSLNTQYF	TGTGCCAGCAGCCTGAGGACTAGCGGGAGTTTGAATACGCAGTATTTT	TRBD2	TRBV6-2/TRBV6-3	TRBJ2-3	.
CASSSARRGHYGYTF	TGTGCCAGCAGCTCGGCGCGCAGGGGGCACTATGGCTACACCTTC	TRBD1	TRBV5-6	TRBJ1-2	.
CASSLSQQGANEKLFF	TGTGCCAGCAGTTTATCGCAACAGGGGGCGAATGAAAAACTGTTTTTT	TRBD1	TRBV27	TRBJ1-4	.
CASSSSPDHTGELFF	TGTGCTAGCAGCTCTAGCCCAGACCACACCGGGGAGCTGTTTTTT	.	TRBV7-7	TRBJ2-2	.
CASSLAGGAMGEKLFF	TGTGCCAGCAGCTTGGCCGGGGGGGCTATGGGTGAAAAACTGTTTTTT	.	TRBV5-5	TRBJ1-4	.